The entry that follows covers one T cell receptor beta chain sequence. What it binds is not known. The entry originates in a study of T cell responses to AZD1222 COVID-19 vaccine. Study summary: Second doses that came at about 4 or about 12 weeks were put together.

Overall study results and limits: Once two AZD1222 doses were given, Spike-specific TCR breadth and depth went up. Among vaccine-associated CD4 TCRs, coverage spanned spike, with dominance at 160-218 and 743-854. In a largely white British group with more females than males, clonal diversity was possibly underestimated.

This table comes from immunoSEQ multiplex PCR, and its TCRdb copy is limited to in-frame clones, with some not included. Of roughly 140,000 clones listed, over 75% are singletons. The junction had 10 bases not matched to a gene; V was cut back by 3 bases and J by 1 base. Germline assignment: CDR1 GTSNPN and CDR2 SVGIG (reference sequence). The CDR3 extends over 17 amino acids. This specimen was peripheral blood, taken on day 0 of AZD1222 vaccination. This clonotype was sampled from an adult in good health. This rearrangement joins TRBV30 to TRBJ1-5, with 9 nucleotides matching TRBD1. CDR3 bases: TGTGCCTGGAGCAAGGGACCGGGACAGGGCAGCAATCAGCCCCAGCATTTT. This codes for CAWSKGPGQGSNQPQHF.